This record concerns one T cell receptor (beta chain) sequence. Its specificity is unknown. This entry comes from a study of identical twins. Study outcomes and limitations: Excess sharing between twins was weaker in beta out-of-frame sequences. Within cord blood, abundant beta clonotypes carried fewer insertions, but memory repertoires showed no such trend.

Unique molecular identifiers were present on the cDNA, which also gained a universal primer site by template switching. TCRdb re-analysed the 5' RACE reads in MiXCR, keeping a single row per CDR3 protein. This sample has 690,000 or so distinct CDR3 sequences, with less than 10% found just once. Germline V gives CDR1 SNHLY, CDR2 FYNNEI. The CDR3 length is 13 residues. V dropped 4 bases and J dropped 5; count of bases not matched to a gene: 4. These data were likewise used in another study, on yellow fever vaccine responses in identical twins.

The TCR originated in a woman under 30 in good health. V and J are TRBV2 and TRBJ2-5; 7 bases align to TRBD2. Sequencing was carried out using PBMCs. CDR3 DNA sequence: TGTGCCAGCAGTGGGGGGGGGTCGGAGACCCAGTACTTC. It is translated as CASSGGGSETQYF.